These T cell receptor beta chains were read from a single sample in a study of cytomegalovirus exposure and HLA in healthy donors. Using immunoSEQ multiplex PCR, the repertoire was profiled, and TCRdb retains in-frame clones only, with some absent. The table records about 160,000 clones, roughly four fifths of them present only once. Source material: PBMCs. The receptors were sampled from a man aged 35 to 55 in good health and CMV-seronegative. Both conserved end residues are part of each CDR3. D genes are given only for firm matches. Not every row has a clone size; where given, it reads once, few, many or a size class.

V,J,size,length,D,DNA,CDR3
TRBV10-3,TRBJ2-1,NA,13,NA,TGTGCCATCAGTGATCCTAGCCCCGATGAGCAGTTCTTC,CAISDPSPDEQFF
TRBV19,TRBJ1-6,NA,13,NA,TGTGCCAGTAATACCGCGCTAAATTCACCCCTCCACTTT,CASNTALNSPLHF
TRBV5-1,TRBJ2-7,NA,15,TRBD1,TGCGCCAGCAGCACCCGGGACAGGGGGCTTCGGGAGCAGTACTTC,CASSTRDRGLREQYF
TRBV11-2,TRBJ2-7,few,11,NA,TGTGCCAGCAGTTCAGCGTTTGAGCAGTACTTC,CASSSAFEQYF
TRBV21-1,TRBJ2-1,NA,19,NA,TGTGCCAGCAGCAAAGCGCGGGGGGGACCCGCGATCTCTTACAATGAGCAGTTCTTC,CASSKARGGPAISYNEQFF
TRBV5-1,TRBJ1-4,NA,13,TRBD1,TGCGCCAGCAGTGGACAGGGTAATGAAAAACTGTTTTTT,CASSGQGNEKLFF
TRBV5-1,TRBJ2-3,NA,15,TRBD2,TGCGCCAGCAAACTAGCGGGAGGTGAAGGGGATACGCAGTATTTT,CASKLAGGEGDTQYF
TRBV5-4,TRBJ1-4,NA,16,TRBD1,TGTGCCAGCAGCCCCGGACAGGTCCAAGAAAATGAAAAACTGTTTTTT,CASSPGQVQENEKLFF
TRBV25-1,TRBJ1-1,NA,16,TRBD1,TGTGCCAGCAGAGGACAGGCGGCACCTCTGAACACTGAAGCTTTCTTT,CASRGQAAPLNTEAFF
TRBV14,TRBJ1-4,NA,12,NA,TGTGCCAGCAGACAGGGTGGCGAAAAACTGTTTTTT,CASRQGGEKLFF
TRBV5-1,TRBJ1-3,NA,17,NA,TGCGCCAGCAGCTTGGCGGCAGGGATGAACTCTGGAAACACCATATATTTT,CASSLAAGMNSGNTIYF
TRBV28,TRBJ2-5,few,15,TRBD2,TGTGCCAGCAGTAAACTAGCGGGTTTCCAAGAGACCCAGTACTTC,CASSKLAGFQETQYF
TRBV19,TRBJ1-5,NA,16,TRBD1,TGTGCCAGTAGTTCATCCGGGACAGGGGATTATCAGCCCCAGCATTTT,CASSSSGTGDYQPQHF
TRBV11-3,TRBJ2-3,NA,16,TRBD2,TGTGCCAGCAGCCAGGGCGGGGGTAGGGGTACAGATACGCAGTATTTT,CASSQGGGRGTDTQYF
TRBV4-1,TRBJ2-1,few,13,NA,TGCGCCAGCAGCCAAGTATTAACTACTGAGCAGTTCTTC,CASSQVLTTEQFF
TRBV10-1,TRBJ2-2,NA,13,NA,TGCGCCAGCACCCCTGGGGGGACCGGGGAGCTGTTTTTT,CASTPGGTGELFF
TRBV6-5,TRBJ1-4,NA,16,TRBD1,TGTGCCAGCAGTTCCCCCACAGGGGTAGGGCCTGAAAAACTGTTTTTT,CASSSPTGVGPEKLFF
TRBV9,TRBJ2-3,NA,14,TRBD2,TGTGCCAGCAGCGCCGGGACTAGCGGGAATCGGCCGTATTTT,CASSAGTSGNRPYF
TRBV7-2,TRBJ2-3,NA,15,NA,TGTGCCAGCAGACGCCAGGGGATAGCAACAGATACGCAGTATTTT,CASRRQGIATDTQYF
TRBV11-2,TRBJ2-7,NA,14,NA,TGTGCCAGCAGCTTAGCGGGAGCTACCTACGAGCAGTACTTC,CASSLAGATYEQYF
TRBV5-6,TRBJ2-6,NA,16,NA,TGTGCCAGCAGCTTGCTCGGGGACTCTGGGGCCAACGGCCTGACTTTC,CASSLLGDSGANGLTF
TRBV28,TRBJ1-5,NA,16,NA,TGTGCCAGCAGTTCTAGGAGGTTAAACGGCAATCAGCCCCAGCATTTT,CASSSRRLNGNQPQHF
TRBV5-1,TRBJ1-1,once,14,TRBD1,TGCGCCAGCAGCGTGACAGGGGCGAACACTGAAGCTTTCTTT,CASSVTGANTEAFF
TRBV19,TRBJ2-5,NA,19,TRBD2,TGTGCCAGTAGTATTGGTTTCGGCGGGAGGCGAGGTGTGTGGGAGACCCAGTACTTC,CASSIGFGGRRGVWETQYF
TRBV2,TRBJ1-2,few,12,NA,TGTGCCAGCAGTGTCAGAAACTATGGCTACACCTTC,CASSVRNYGYTF
TRBV29-1,TRBJ2-1,NA,14,TRBD2,TGCAGCGTTGAAAAGCGGGAGGGCCCCAATGAGCAGTTCTTC,CSVEKREGPNEQFF
TRBV30,TRBJ1-2,NA,20,TRBD1,TGTGCCTGGAGTGCACCCCAGGGCAGGGGGCGGCCTGGGACCGACTATGGCTACACCTTC,CAWSAPQGRGRPGTDYGYTF
TRBV27,TRBJ2-2,once,14,TRBD2,TGTGCCAGCAGGCGGACTAGCGGGACCGGGGAGCTGTTTTTT,CASRRTSGTGELFF
TRBV5-1,TRBJ2-1,NA,15,NA,TGCGCCAGCAGCATACAGGGGGGGTCCTACAATGAGCAGTTCTTC,CASSIQGGSYNEQFF
TRBV5-1,TRBJ2-3,NA,15,TRBD2,TGCGCCAGCAGCTTGATACGACTAGCCACAGATACGCAGTATTTT,CASSLIRLATDTQYF
TRBV11-3,TRBJ2-7,few,13,NA,TGTGCCAGCAGCTTAGATCCCCTAGGAGAGCAGTACTTC,CASSLDPLGEQYF
TRBV28,TRBJ2-5,NA,14,NA,TGTGCCAGCAGAGAACAGGGACCCCTCAGGGTGTGGTACTTC,CASREQGPLRVWYF
TRBV5-1,TRBJ1-2,NA,13,NA,TGCGCCAGCAGCTTCACAGGGAGAGGTGGCTACACCTTC,CASSFTGRGGYTF
TRBV10-3,TRBJ2-7,once,15,TRBD2,TGTGCCATCAGTGGAAGCGGGGGGCCCTTTGTCGAGCAGTACTTC,CAISGSGGPFVEQYF
TRBV19,TRBJ2-5,NA,15,NA,TGTGCCAGTAGTATAGGAATCGGCAGGGGTGAGACCCAGTACTTC,CASSIGIGRGETQYF
TRBV15,TRBJ2-5,NA,13,NA,TGTGCCACCAAAATGGGCGGGACGGAGACCCAGTACTTC,CATKMGGTETQYF
TRBV11-3,TRBJ2-1,few,14,NA,TGTGCCAGCAGCTCTCAGGACTACAACAATGAGCAGTTCTTC,CASSSQDYNNEQFF
TRBV20-1,TRBJ1-4,few,11,NA,TGCAGTGCTAACGTAGCAGAAAAACTGTTTTTT,CSANVAEKLFF
TRBV28,TRBJ1-4,NA,14,TRBD1,TGTGCCAGCATTCAAACAGGGGGCGTTGAAAAACTGTTTTTT,CASIQTGGVEKLFF
TRBV6-1,TRBJ1-5,NA,11,NA,TGTGCCAGCAGTACTAATCAGCCCCAGCATTTT,CASSTNQPQHF
TRBV5-1,TRBJ2-1,NA,16,TRBD1,TGCGCCAGCAGCGGGGCGGGACAGGGGTCCTACAATGAGCAGTTCTTC,CASSGAGQGSYNEQFF
TRBV5-6,TRBJ1-4,NA,15,TRBD1,TGTGCCAGCAGCGTACTACAGGGGAGTAGAGAAAAACTGTTTTTT,CASSVLQGSREKLFF
TRBV29-1,TRBJ2-2,NA,15,NA,TGCAGCGTTGAAGAGACAGGCCGGGGCACCGGGGAGCTGTTTTTT,CSVEETGRGTGELFF
TRBV6-1,TRBJ1-5,NA,14,TRBD1,TGTGCCAGCAGGGGTACAGGGGGCGGTCAGCCCCAGCATTTT,CASRGTGGGQPQHF
TRBV6-5,TRBJ1-1,NA,12,NA,TGTGCCAGCAGTTACACAGGCCTTGAAGCTTTCTTT,CASSYTGLEAFF